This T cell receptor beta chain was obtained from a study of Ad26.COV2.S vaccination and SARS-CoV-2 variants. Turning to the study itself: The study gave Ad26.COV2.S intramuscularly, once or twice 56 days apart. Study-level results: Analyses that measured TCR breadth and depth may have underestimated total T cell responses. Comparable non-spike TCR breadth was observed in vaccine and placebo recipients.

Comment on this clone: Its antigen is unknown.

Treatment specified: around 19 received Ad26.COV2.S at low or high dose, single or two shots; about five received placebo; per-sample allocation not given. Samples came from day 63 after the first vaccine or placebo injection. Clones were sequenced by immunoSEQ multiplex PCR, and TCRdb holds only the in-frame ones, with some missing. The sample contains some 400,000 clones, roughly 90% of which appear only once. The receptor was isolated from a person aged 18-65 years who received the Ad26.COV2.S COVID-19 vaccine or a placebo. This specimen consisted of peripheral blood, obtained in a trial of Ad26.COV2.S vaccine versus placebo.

The chain's CDR3 is CASSPRDRNTGNEQFF. The CDR3 DNA is TGTGCCAGCAGCCCGCGGGACAGGAACACGGGCAATGAGCAGTTCTTC. The V and J genes are TRBV11-3 and TRBJ2-1; 8 bases are a match to TRBD1. The CDR3 extends over 16 amino acids. The V gene's germline CDR1 is SGHNT and CDR2 YENEEA. Trimming took 5 bases from V and 6 from J; bases not matched to a gene: 12.